The rows below give T cell receptor beta chains drawn from one sample of a study of control samples from healthy donors and cancer patients. Profiled with immunoSEQ multiplex PCR; TCRdb holds only in-frame clones, not every one. Here the sample spans some 150,000 clones, 91% being singletons. Material: blood. The receptor set was obtained from a young man in good health. Both conserved end residues are part of each CDR3. D genes are given only for firm matches. A clone size is listed for some rows: how often the clone was seen (once, few, many), or a class if it is expanded.

J gene: TRBJ1-5
clone size: .
D gene: .
V gene: TRBV19
CDR3 DNA: TGTGCCAGTATGGGTCAGGGCGAGCAGCCCCAGCATTTT
CDR3 protein: CASMGQGEQPQHF

J gene: TRBJ2-3
clone size: .
D gene: .
V gene: TRBV12-3/TRBV12-4
CDR3 DNA: TGTGCCAGCAGTGTAGGGTCAGGGGATACGCAGTATTTT
CDR3 protein: CASSVGSGDTQYF

J gene: TRBJ2-3
clone size: .
D gene: .
V gene: TRBV18
CDR3 DNA: TGTGCCAGCTCGCCTCTGGTGGATACGCAGTATTTT
CDR3 protein: CASSPLVDTQYF

J gene: TRBJ2-2
clone size: once
D gene: TRBD2
V gene: TRBV11-2
CDR3 DNA: TGTGCCAGCAGCCGCACTAGCGGGGGGAACACCGGGGAGCTGTTTTTT
CDR3 protein: CASSRTSGGNTGELFF

J gene: TRBJ1-6
clone size: .
D gene: TRBD1
V gene: TRBV6-1
CDR3 DNA: TGTGCCAGCAGTGAATATACAGGGGGAAATTCACCCCTCCACTTT
CDR3 protein: CASSEYTGGNSPLHF

J gene: TRBJ1-5
clone size: .
D gene: TRBD1
V gene: TRBV30
CDR3 DNA: TGTGCCTGGAGTAATATGGGACAGGATAATCAGCCCCAGCATTTT
CDR3 protein: CAWSNMGQDNQPQHF

J gene: TRBJ2-1
clone size: .
D gene: TRBD2
V gene: TRBV11-2
CDR3 DNA: TGTGCCAGCAGCTACTCAATAGCGGGGGGGCTGCTTGAGCAGTTCTTC
CDR3 protein: CASSYSIAGGLLEQFF

J gene: TRBJ2-3
clone size: .
D gene: .
V gene: TRBV5-1
CDR3 DNA: TGCGCCAGCAGCCCAGGAGAAGGACAGTACACAGATACGCAGTATTTT
CDR3 protein: CASSPGEGQYTDTQYF

J gene: TRBJ2-7
clone size: .
D gene: .
V gene: TRBV27
CDR3 DNA: TGTGCCAGCAGTTTCAGGGGCGAGCAGTACTTC
CDR3 protein: CASSFRGEQYF

J gene: TRBJ2-3
clone size: .
D gene: .
V gene: TRBV7-2
CDR3 DNA: TGTGCCAGCAGCTCTAGCACAGATACGCAGTATTTT
CDR3 protein: CASSSSTDTQYF

J gene: TRBJ1-2
clone size: .
D gene: .
V gene: TRBV1
CDR3 DNA: TGCACCAGCAGACACAGGGAGTTGGACTATGGCTACACCTTC
CDR3 protein: CTSRHRELDYGYTF

J gene: TRBJ1-2
clone size: .
D gene: TRBD1
V gene: TRBV3-1/TRBV3-2
CDR3 DNA: TGTGCCAGCAGCCAAGTTCCGGGACAGGGTCCATGGGGCTACACCTTC
CDR3 protein: CASSQVPGQGPWGYTF

J gene: TRBJ2-7
clone size: .
D gene: .
V gene: TRBV6-5
CDR3 DNA: TGTGCCAGTCCCCCTAACAGGGACTACGAGCAGTACTTC
CDR3 protein: CASPPNRDYEQYF

J gene: TRBJ2-5
clone size: .
D gene: TRBD2
V gene: TRBV7-9
CDR3 DNA: TGTGCCAGCAGCTTAGTTCGGGGGGAGAAGGAGACCCAGTACTTC
CDR3 protein: CASSLVRGEKETQYF

J gene: TRBJ1-5
clone size: .
D gene: TRBD1
V gene: TRBV4-3
CDR3 DNA: TGCGCCAGCAGCCAGGACAGGGGTAGCAATCAGCCCCAGCATTTT
CDR3 protein: CASSQDRGSNQPQHF

J gene: TRBJ2-7
clone size: .
D gene: TRBD2
V gene: TRBV7-2
CDR3 DNA: TGTGCCAGCAGCACCGGACTAGCGGGGTTCTACGAGCAGTACTTC
CDR3 protein: CASSTGLAGFYEQYF

J gene: TRBJ2-3
clone size: .
D gene: TRBD2
V gene: TRBV28
CDR3 DNA: TGTGCCAGCAGTTTGGCCAGCGGGGGTGTCCCAGATACGCAGTATTTT
CDR3 protein: CASSLASGGVPDTQYF

J gene: TRBJ1-1
clone size: .
D gene: .
V gene: TRBV29-1
CDR3 DNA: TGCAGCGTTGAAGTGGAAGGAGTGAACACTGAAGCTTTCTTT
CDR3 protein: CSVEVEGVNTEAFF

J gene: TRBJ1-2
clone size: .
D gene: .
V gene: TRBV5-1
CDR3 DNA: TGCGCCAGCAGCGGACAGACCGGGGGCGCAATTGGCTACACCTTC
CDR3 protein: CASSGQTGGAIGYTF

J gene: TRBJ2-5
clone size: .
D gene: .
V gene: TRBV30
CDR3 DNA: TGTGCCTGGAGTGTAGGTATAGAGACCCAGTACTTC
CDR3 protein: CAWSVGIETQYF

J gene: TRBJ2-7
clone size: .
D gene: TRBD2
V gene: TRBV4-1
CDR3 DNA: TGCGCCAGCAGCCAAGCCGGACTAGGAGGCCCCGAGCAGTACTTC
CDR3 protein: CASSQAGLGGPEQYF

J gene: TRBJ1-5
clone size: .
D gene: TRBD1
V gene: TRBV2
CDR3 DNA: TGTGCCAGCAGTGAAGGACAGGGTCTCTCGGCCTACAATCAGCCCCAGCATTTT
CDR3 protein: CASSEGQGLSAYNQPQHF

J gene: TRBJ2-3
clone size: .
D gene: .
V gene: TRBV11-1
CDR3 DNA: TGTGCCAGCAGCTTATTCTCAGATACGCAGTATTTT
CDR3 protein: CASSLFSDTQYF

J gene: TRBJ1-6
clone size: .
D gene: .
V gene: TRBV18
CDR3 DNA: TGTGCCAGCTCACCTGAGACTGATTCACCCCTCCACTTT
CDR3 protein: CASSPETDSPLHF

J gene: TRBJ2-7
clone size: .
D gene: TRBD1
V gene: TRBV7-8
CDR3 DNA: TGTGCCAGCAGCTCATACAGGGGGCAGGCCTACGAGCAGTACTTC
CDR3 protein: CASSSYRGQAYEQYF

J gene: TRBJ1-6
clone size: .
D gene: .
V gene: TRBV4-3
CDR3 DNA: TGCGCCAGCAGCCAAGATTACCAGAGCTCCTATAATTCACCCCTCCACTTT
CDR3 protein: CASSQDYQSSYNSPLHF

J gene: TRBJ1-5
clone size: few
D gene: .
V gene: TRBV5-1
CDR3 DNA: TGCGCCAGCAGCCTCGGGGCAGGGACTAGCAATCAGCCCCAGCATTTT
CDR3 protein: CASSLGAGTSNQPQHF

J gene: TRBJ1-2
clone size: .
D gene: .
V gene: TRBV3-1/TRBV3-2
CDR3 DNA: TGTGCCAGCAGCCAAGATACGCGGCCGGGCTATGGCTACACCTTC
CDR3 protein: CASSQDTRPGYGYTF

J gene: TRBJ1-5
clone size: once
D gene: TRBD1
V gene: TRBV6-5
CDR3 DNA: TGTGCCAGCAGACTTGACAGGGCTAATCAGCCCCAGCATTTT
CDR3 protein: CASRLDRANQPQHF

J gene: TRBJ2-7
clone size: .
D gene: TRBD2
V gene: TRBV12-3/TRBV12-4
CDR3 DNA: TGTGCCAGCACCCTAGCGGGGACCTACGAGCAGTACTTC
CDR3 protein: CASTLAGTYEQYF

J gene: TRBJ1-2
clone size: .
D gene: .
V gene: TRBV4-3
CDR3 DNA: TGCGCCAGCAGCCAAGATAGGTCAGGGAGAAATGGCTACACCTTC
CDR3 protein: CASSQDRSGRNGYTF

J gene: TRBJ1-4
clone size: .
D gene: TRBD1
V gene: TRBV11-1
CDR3 DNA: TGTGCCAGCAGCTGGGACAGGGGTGAAAAACTGTTTTTT
CDR3 protein: CASSWDRGEKLFF

J gene: TRBJ2-3
clone size: .
D gene: .
V gene: TRBV5-1
CDR3 DNA: TGCGCCAGCAGCTTAACAGGGACAGATACGCAGTATTTT
CDR3 protein: CASSLTGTDTQYF

J gene: TRBJ1-6
clone size: .
D gene: .
V gene: TRBV7-3
CDR3 DNA: TGTGCCAGCAGCGCAACTGGAGGTAATTCACCCCTCCACTTT
CDR3 protein: CASSATGGNSPLHF

J gene: TRBJ2-3
clone size: .
D gene: .
V gene: TRBV4-3
CDR3 DNA: TGCGCCAGCAGCCAAGGAGGAGGGGCCCACCGCACAGATACGCAGTATTTT
CDR3 protein: CASSQGGGAHRTDTQYF

J gene: TRBJ1-5
clone size: .
D gene: .
V gene: TRBV19
CDR3 DNA: TGTGCCAGTAGTATACAGGGGTCGGAGCAGCCCCAGCATTTT
CDR3 protein: CASSIQGSEQPQHF

J gene: TRBJ1-1
clone size: .
D gene: TRBD1
V gene: TRBV5-1
CDR3 DNA: TGCGCCAGCAGCTCCTACGGGACAGTGAACACTGAAGCTTTCTTT
CDR3 protein: CASSSYGTVNTEAFF

J gene: TRBJ2-2
clone size: once
D gene: TRBD1
V gene: TRBV5-1
CDR3 DNA: TGCGCCAGCAGCGCGGGACAGGGACGGAACGGGGAGCTGTTTTTT
CDR3 protein: CASSAGQGRNGELFF

J gene: TRBJ1-1
clone size: .
D gene: .
V gene: TRBV3-1/TRBV3-2
CDR3 DNA: TGTGCCAGCAGCCAAGGTTCGGTCGGCAGAGCTTTCTTT
CDR3 protein: CASSQGSVGRAFF

J gene: TRBJ2-5
clone size: .
D gene: .
V gene: TRBV21-1
CDR3 DNA: TGTGCCAGCAGCAAAGCGGGGCTAGCGGGGGGCCTCCAAGAGACCCAGTACTTC
CDR3 protein: CASSKAGLAGGLQETQYF

J gene: TRBJ1-6
clone size: .
D gene: .
V gene: TRBV19
CDR3 DNA: TGCGCCAGTACCATGGGGGAGTTAAGCTCCTATAATTCACCCCTCCACTTT
CDR3 protein: CASTMGELSSYNSPLHF

J gene: TRBJ2-5
clone size: .
D gene: .
V gene: TRBV2
CDR3 DNA: TGTGCCAGCAGTGTCCGAGGGAACCAAGAGACCCAGTACTTC
CDR3 protein: CASSVRGNQETQYF

J gene: TRBJ2-1
clone size: .
D gene: .
V gene: TRBV19
CDR3 DNA: TGTGCCAGTGGGAAGGACACCTCAAGGGCCGAGCAGTTCTTC
CDR3 protein: CASGKDTSRAEQFF

J gene: TRBJ2-6
clone size: .
D gene: .
V gene: TRBV3-1/TRBV3-2
CDR3 DNA: TGTGCCAGCAGCCTGAGATTCTCTGGGGCCAACGTCCTGACTTTC
CDR3 protein: CASSLRFSGANVLTF

J gene: TRBJ1-6
clone size: .
D gene: .
V gene: TRBV9
CDR3 DNA: TGTGCCAGCAGCGCCTCAGGGTTGAATTCACCCCTCCACTTT
CDR3 protein: CASSASGLNSPLHF

J gene: TRBJ2-2
clone size: .
D gene: .
V gene: TRBV18
CDR3 DNA: TGTGCCAGCTCACAGGGGTCAGCCGGGGAGCTGTTTTTT
CDR3 protein: CASSQGSAGELFF

J gene: TRBJ1-2
clone size: .
D gene: TRBD1
V gene: TRBV9
CDR3 DNA: TGTGCCAGCAGCGGTCGAGGACAGGGAACTTATGGCTACACCTTC
CDR3 protein: CASSGRGQGTYGYTF

J gene: TRBJ1-1
clone size: once
D gene: .
V gene: TRBV7-9
CDR3 DNA: TGTGCCAGCAGCTACTACGGCACTGAAGCTTTCTTT
CDR3 protein: CASSYYGTEAFF

J gene: TRBJ1-1
clone size: .
D gene: .
V gene: TRBV18
CDR3 DNA: TGTGCCAGCTCACCATACCGTAGTACTGAAGCTTTCTTT
CDR3 protein: CASSPYRSTEAFF

J gene: TRBJ2-5
clone size: .
D gene: TRBD2
V gene: TRBV7-2
CDR3 DNA: TGTGCCAGCAGCGCCGAACTAGCGGGGGGCCTGGAGACCCAGTACTTC
CDR3 protein: CASSAELAGGLETQYF

J gene: TRBJ1-4
clone size: .
D gene: .
V gene: TRBV27
CDR3 DNA: TGTGCCAGCAGTTTAATGGGGGCTACTAATGAAAAACTGTTTTTT
CDR3 protein: CASSLMGATNEKLFF

J gene: TRBJ2-3
clone size: .
D gene: TRBD1
V gene: TRBV30
CDR3 DNA: TGTGCCTGGAGGGGCGGGTGGACAGGTTCAATAGATACGCAGTATTTT
CDR3 protein: CAWRGGWTGSIDTQYF

J gene: TRBJ1-1
clone size: once
D gene: .
V gene: TRBV5-1
CDR3 DNA: TGCGCCAGCAGCCTAAGGACCTTCGGGATGAACACTGAAGCTTTCTTT
CDR3 protein: CASSLRTFGMNTEAFF

J gene: TRBJ2-1
clone size: .
D gene: .
V gene: TRBV4-2
CDR3 DNA: TGTGCCAGCAGCCAAGATCGACCCGACGGGCTGGATGAGCAGTTCTTC
CDR3 protein: CASSQDRPDGLDEQFF

J gene: TRBJ1-2
clone size: .
D gene: .
V gene: TRBV9
CDR3 DNA: TGTGCCAGCAGCCCAGGACAGTTGGGTGGCTACACCTTC
CDR3 protein: CASSPGQLGGYTF

J gene: TRBJ1-2
clone size: .
D gene: .
V gene: TRBV6-1
CDR3 DNA: TGTGCCAGCAGTGAAGTGGCTTCCTATGGCTACACCTTC
CDR3 protein: CASSEVASYGYTF

J gene: TRBJ1-3
clone size: few
D gene: .
V gene: TRBV7-2
CDR3 DNA: TGTGCCAGCAGCAGTGGACTCCACTCTGGAAACACCATATATTTT
CDR3 protein: CASSSGLHSGNTIYF

J gene: TRBJ2-7
clone size: once
D gene: .
V gene: TRBV2
CDR3 DNA: TGTGCCAGCAGTGATGCAGGCCTCGGCTCCTACGAGCAGTACTTC
CDR3 protein: CASSDAGLGSYEQYF

J gene: TRBJ2-3
clone size: .
D gene: .
V gene: TRBV6-5
CDR3 DNA: TGTGCCAGCAGTTACAGACAAGGCTGGGATACGCAGTATTTT
CDR3 protein: CASSYRQGWDTQYF

J gene: TRBJ1-5
clone size: .
D gene: .
V gene: TRBV4-2
CDR3 DNA: TGTGCCAGCAGCCAAGGGACAGCTGAGGGGAATCAGCCCCAGCATTTT
CDR3 protein: CASSQGTAEGNQPQHF